Each of the 26 T cell receptor beta chains below was sequenced from the same sample in a study of T cell responses to AZD1222 COVID-19 vaccine. Using immunoSEQ multiplex PCR, the repertoire was profiled, and TCRdb retains in-frame clones only, with some absent. The sample holds 150,000 to 200,000 clones, 80% to 90% seen once. The specimen comprised peripheral blood, sampled on day 0 of AZD1222 vaccination. These receptors all stem from an adult in good health.

The chain is built from TRBV15 and TRBJ1-2; D is perhaps TRBD1 (6 bases). V shed 3 bases and J shed 2 bases, with 13 bases lying between them. The length of the CDR3 is 15 residues. The germline gives CDR1 LNHNV, CDR2 YYDKDF (reference sequence). CDR3 protein: CATSSPIDRNYGYTF. The CDR3 coding sequence is TGTGCCACCAGCAGCCCAATCGACAGGAACTATGGCTACACCTTC.

A few counts support this clone. V gene TRBV13 combines with J gene TRBJ1-3, with D possibly matching TRBD1 (5 bases). V gave up 6 bases and J gave up 8 bases, with 17 bases separating them. Germline V lookup: CDR1 PRHDT, CDR2 FYEKMQ (reference sequence). The CDR3 loop spans 14 amino acids. CDR3 sequence reads: CASREVLGRDTIYF. The CDR3 DNA is TGTGCCAGCAGGGAGGTACTGGGACGCGACACCATATATTTT.

The V gene is TRBV19, the J gene TRBJ1-2; D gene uncertain. The CDR3 is 12 amino acids. Germline V gene sequence: CDR1 LNHDA, CDR2 SQIVND (reference sequence). V lost 2 bases to trimming and J lost 8 bases, with 9 bases between them. CDR3 DNA sequence: TGTGCCAGTAGTATAAGATCTGGGGGCTACACCTTC. Translating gives CASSIRSGGYTF.

This rearrangement joins TRBV3-1 (or the pseudogene TRBV3-2) to TRBJ1-1; the D gene is possibly TRBD1 (6 bases). This CDR3 has 13 amino acids. Per the germline V gene, CDR1 is LGHDT and CDR2 is YNNKEL (reference sequence). Trimming left V 6 bases short and J 4 bases short, with 12 bases between. CDR3: CASRQQGSTEAFF. The CDR3, as DNA: TGTGCCAGCAGGCAACAGGGAAGCACTGAAGCTTTCTTT.

V is TRBV7-8 and J is TRBJ1-2; the match to TRBD1 covers 10 bases. Germline V gives CDR1 SGHVS, CDR2 FQNEAQ. V shed 4 bases, J shed 6 bases, and the junction held 8 bases outside the gene matches. The CDR3 covers 15 residues. The CDR3 sequence: CASSSDRGTVDGYTF. The DNA of the CDR3 is TGTGCCAGCAGCTCGGACAGGGGGACGGTGGATGGCTACACCTTC.

The chain has TRBV28 and TRBJ2-5, with D tentatively TRBD1 (6 bases). In germline, CDR1 is MDHEN, CDR2 SYDVKM. CDR3 length equals 12 residues. Trimming removed 10 bases at V and 2 bases at J, with 11 bases between. This CDR3 reads CAKTQGQETQYF. The DNA for the CDR3 is TGTGCCAAGACACAGGGACAAGAGACCCAGTACTTC.

V gene TRBV5-1 combines with J gene TRBJ2-6; D ambiguous. V was shortened by 4 bases and J by 4 bases, with 9 bases between the two germline ends. The CDR3 has 14 residues. The germline V gene has CDR1 SGHRS and CDR2 YFSETQ. The CDR3 nucleotides are TGCGCCAGCAGCCCCGTAGGAGGGGCCAACGTCCTGACTTTC. Protein sequence: CASSPVGGANVLTF.

This clone was counted a single time. The V call is TRBV14, the J call TRBJ1-2; D not resolved. V gave up 0 bases and J gave up 2 bases, with 4 bases separating them. Germline lookup yields CDR1 SGHDN and CDR2 FVKESK. This CDR3 comprises 13 residues. The CDR3 DNA follows: TGTGCCAGCAGCCAAGACAGGAACTATGGCTACACCTTC. This gives the protein CASSQDRNYGYTF.

The chain employs TRBV6-1 and TRBJ1-2, with D tentatively TRBD1 (5 bases). This CDR3 has 13 amino acids. Germline-derived CDR1 and CDR2 are MNHNS and SASEGT. The V gene lost 2 bases and the J gene lost 8 bases, with 12 bases spanning the gap. CDR3 amino acids: CASSENRLGGYTF. The CDR3 DNA is TGTGCCAGCAGTGAAAACAGGTTAGGCGGCTACACCTTC.

Turning to this clone: A read error may produce the germline difference seen at one junction end. The CDR3 coding sequence is TGTGCCAGCAGGGAAGATTTTTTGAGCTCTGGAAACACCATATATTTT. It codes for CASREDFLSSGNTIYF. The V call is TRBV6-1, the J call TRBJ1-3; no firm D call. CDR3 length: 16 residues. In germline, CDR1 is MNHNS, CDR2 SASEGT.

The J gene is TRBJ2-5, the V gene TRBV7-9; D remains ambiguous. The CDR3 loop spans 14 amino acids. Germline CDR1 SEHNR, CDR2 FQNEAQ (reference sequence). V was clipped by 3 bases and J by 3 bases, with 11 bases between them. As DNA, the CDR3 is TGTGCCAGCAGCTTCGGGTGGGGAAAAGAGACCCAGTACTTC. The encoded protein is CASSFGWGKETQYF.

As for this clone: The sample has other DNA sequences that encode this CDR3 too. CDR3 sequence reads: CASSVDGSGELFF. CDR3 nucleotides: TGTGCCAGCAGCGTAGACGGGTCCGGGGAGCTGTTTTTT. The rearrangement links TRBV9 to TRBJ2-2; D not resolved. Trimming stripped 0 bases from V and 6 bases from J, with 6 bases between. This CDR3 is built from 13 residues. Per germline, CDR1 SGDLS and CDR2 YYNGEE.

This clone was observed a handful of times. The V and J genes are TRBV2 and TRBJ1-1; D may be TRBD1 (6 bases). The germline CDR1 and CDR2 sequences are SNHLY and FYNNEI. This CDR3 is built from 17 residues. V lost 6 bases and J lost 9, with 29 bases in between. The CDR3 nucleotides read TGTGCCAGCAGCACACTAAACCCCGGGACAAAGTCGTTAAAAGCTTTCTTT. Encoded protein: CASSTLNPGTKSLKAFF. The full variable domain, its missing parts supplied by reference TRBV2 and TRBJ1-1, is EPEVTQTPSHQVTQMGQEVILRCVPISNHLYFYWYRQILGQKVEFLVSFYNNEISEKSEIFDDQFSVERPDGSNFTLKIRSTKLEDSAMYFCASSTLNPGTKSLKAFFGQGTRLTVV.

The chain employs TRBV12-5 and TRBJ2-3; D unresolved. This CDR3 contains 14 residues. Germline values: CDR1 LGHNT, CDR2 FRNRAP. Trimming shortened V by 1 base and J by 4 bases, and 9 bases separated the two germline ends. The CDR3 loop reads CASGLEVGADTQYF. DNA of the CDR3: TGTGCTAGTGGTTTGGAGGTTGGCGCAGATACGCAGTATTTT.

The chain couples TRBV5-4 to TRBJ1-3; D is possibly TRBD1 (6 bases). V lost 3 bases, J lost 5 bases, and 15 bases lay in between. CDR1 SGHNT and CDR2 YYREEE come from the germline V gene (reference sequence). CDR3 length equals 15 residues. CDR3 DNA sequence: TGTGCCAGCAGCTCCGGGGGCGGAGGGAGAAACACCATATATTTT. It encodes CASSSGGGGRNTIYF.

This clone is a singleton in its sample. The rearrangement uses TRBV30 and TRBJ2-1; the match to TRBD2 covers 12 bases. V lost 5 bases to trimming and J lost 4 bases; unmatched junction nucleotides: 3. This CDR3 spans 14 amino acids. CDR1 is GTSNPN, CDR2 SVGIG, per germline (reference sequence). CDR3 loop: CAWATSGGYNEQFF. The CDR3, as DNA: TGTGCCTGGGCGACTAGCGGGGGTTACAATGAGCAGTTCTTC.

This chain links TRBV5-4 with TRBJ2-7, with 7 bases lining up with TRBD1. V lost 2 bases and J lost 1; bases outside the gene matches: 3. The CDR3 runs to 14 residues. CDR1 is SGHNT, CDR2 YYREEE, per germline (reference sequence). CDR3 residues: CASSLQGPSYEQYF. CDR3 coding DNA: TGTGCCAGCAGCTTACAGGGGCCATCCTACGAGCAGTACTTC.

In this sample, this clone turned up a few times. The genes are TRBV18 and TRBJ2-5, with unresolved D. V shed 3 bases and J shed 0 bases, with 11 bases lying between them. CDR3 size: 15 residues. The germline CDR1 and CDR2 sequences are KGHSH and LQKENI. The CDR3 DNA follows: TGTGCCAGCTCACCTCGGGCGGCCGACCAAGAGACCCAGTACTTC. Residues: CASSPRAADQETQYF.

Comment on this clone: One end of the junction fails to match germline, which may point to a read error. This rearrangement joins TRBV12-3 or TRBV12-4 to TRBJ1-5, with no clear D. The CDR3 contains 12 residues. CDR3 protein: CASGSSVQSQHF. CDR3 sequence (DNA): TGTGCCAGCGGCTCGTCGGTTCAGTCCCAGCATTTT.

This chain joins TRBV6-5 and TRBJ1-1, with D unresolved. V was clipped by 1 base and J by 1 base, with 10 bases between them. Germline loops: CDR1 MNHEY, CDR2 SVGAGI. CDR3 size: 15 residues. The CDR3 here is CASSYFLAENTEAFF. The CDR3 DNA is TGTGCCAGCAGTTACTTTTTGGCAGAGAACACTGAAGCTTTCTTT.

Concerning this clone itself: Other DNA sequences in the sample encode the same CDR3. This sequence joins TRBV5-6 and TRBJ1-1; D gene unclear. Germline CDR1 and CDR2: SGHDT and YYEEEE. The CDR3 sequence is 13 residues long. V was trimmed by 0 bases and J by 1 base, leaving 4 bases between them. The CDR3 coding sequence is TGTGCCAGCAGCTTGGGCGGGAACACTGAAGCTTTCTTT. Translation gives CASSLGGNTEAFF.

The V gene is TRBV7-9, the J gene TRBJ1-6; D remains unclear. The CDR3 totals 14 residues. The V gene lost 5 bases and the J gene lost 6 bases, with 11 bases spanning the gap. Looked up from germline, CDR1 is SEHNR and CDR2 is FQNEAQ (reference sequence). The CDR3 protein is CASSVVHGNSPLHF. In DNA form, the CDR3 reads TGTGCCAGCAGCGTTGTACATGGTAATTCACCCCTCCACTTT.

The CDR3 spells CASAGPLGYEQYF. The CDR3 DNA is TGTGCCAGTGCAGGACCTCTTGGTTACGAGCAGTACTTC. The rearrangement joins TRBV27 to TRBJ2-7, with unresolved D. The CDR3 length is 13 residues. Germline V gene lookup returns CDR1 MNHEY and CDR2 SMNVEV (reference sequence). Trimming cost V 9 bases and J 4 bases, with 16 bases left between them.

The chain is built from TRBV5-8 and TRBJ2-7; no firm D call. Germline V lookup: CDR1 SGHTS, CDR2 YDEGEE. This CDR3 has 11 amino acids. CDR3: CASQFVYEQYV. The CDR3, as DNA: TGTGCGTCGCAGTTCGTCTACGAGCAGTACGTC.

The chain has TRBV5-8 and TRBJ2-7; D not certain. Trimming took off 3 bases at V and 1 base at J, with 11 bases between the two ends. CDR3 length: 14 amino acids. Germline lookup yields CDR1 SGHTS and CDR2 YDEGEE. CDR3 nucleotide sequence: TGTGCCAGCAGCTCTGGGTCTGAATCCTACGAGCAGTACTTC. Its translation is CASSSGSESYEQYF. The variable domain in full, with the rest retrieved from reference TRBV5-8 and TRBJ2-7, is EAGVTQSPTHLIKTRGQQATLRCSPISGHTSVYWYQQALGLGLQFLLWYDEGEERNRGNFPPRFSGRQFPNYSSELNVNALELEDSALYLCASSSGSESYEQYFGPGTRLTVT.

The chain combines TRBV12-3 or TRBV12-4 with TRBJ1-4, with D uncertain. CDR3 length: 12 residues. The V and J ends lost 1 base and 8 bases respectively, with 5 bases between them. The chain's CDR3 is CASSLGEEKLFF. The CDR3 bases are TGTGCCAGCAGTTTAGGAGAGGAAAAACTGTTTTTT.